A single sample is the source of the 15 T cell receptor beta chains below, sequenced in a study of OX40 agonist ivuxolimab in advanced cancers. The data were produced by immunoSEQ multiplex PCR, yet TCRdb's version contains in-frame clones alone and is incomplete. The sample consists of roughly 92,000 clones, about 84% of them appearing once. This material consisted of CD4+ or CD8+ T cells sorted from blood, taken in a trial of the OX40 agonist ivuxolimab. Source of these receptors: an adult with an advanced solid tumor such as melanoma, head and neck, liver or kidney cancer.

The chain uses TRBV7-8 and TRBJ1-3; the D gene is possibly TRBD1 (5 bases). The CDR3 contains 16 residues. The V end was cut by 2 bases, the J end by 2 bases, with 13 bases between. CDR1 and CDR2 (germline): SGHVS, FQNEAQ. CDR3 loop: CASSLNQGAAGNTIYF. CDR3 coding DNA: TGTGCCAGCAGCTTAAATCAGGGTGCCGCTGGAAACACCATATATTTT.

This chain joins TRBV16 and TRBJ2-6, with unresolved D. Per the germline V gene, CDR1 is KGHSY and CDR2 is FQNENV. The CDR3 is 17 residues long. V was trimmed by 1 base and J by 1 base, leaving 11 bases between them. The CDR3 nucleotides are TGTGCCAGCAGCCAATGGAGCCAGTTGTCTGGGGCCAACGTCCTGACTTTC. It yields the protein CASSQWSQLSGANVLTF.

The J gene is TRBJ2-7, the V gene TRBV5-4, with a tentative D call TRBD1 (5 bases). The V end lost 4 bases, the J end lost 1 base, and 9 bases lay between the germline ends. This CDR3 has 13 residues. Germline V gives CDR1 SGHNT, CDR2 YYREEE (reference sequence). CDR3 in DNA: TGTGCCAGCAGCACACAGGCGTCCTACGAGCAGTACTTC. Protein: CASSTQASYEQYF.

In nucleotides, the CDR3 is TGTGCCAGCAGTGCCAAGGGACAGGGACTCAGCAATGAGCAGTTCTTC. Its protein product is CASSAKGQGLSNEQFF. The J gene is TRBJ2-1, the V gene TRBV2, with TRBD1 matching 9 bases. Trimming cost V 4 bases and J 6 bases; bases outside gene matches: 10. Germline V gene data show CDR1 as SNHLY and CDR2 as FYNNEI. The CDR3 extends over 16 amino acids.

This chain uses TRBV30 with TRBJ1-1, with TRBD1 identical over 7 bases. Trimming removed 3 bases from V and 4 bases from J; junction bases left unmatched: 8. This CDR3 region has 14 residues. Germline lookup yields CDR1 GTSNPN and CDR2 SVGIG (reference sequence). In nucleotides, the CDR3 is TGTGCCTGGAGAAGAGGGGGCGCTTCCACTGAAGCTTTCTTT. The encoded protein is CAWRRGGASTEAFF.

The chain has TRBV6-6 and TRBJ2-2; D is undetermined. The germline V gene has CDR1 MNHNY and CDR2 SVGAGI (reference sequence). With 7 bases removed from V and 6 bases from J, the gap between germline ends came to 12 bases. There are 13 residues in the CDR3. Here the CDR3 reads CASMIQIPGELFF. Here the CDR3 DNA reads TGTGCCAGCATGATCCAAATCCCCGGGGAGCTGTTTTTT.

The chain links TRBV10-2 to TRBJ2-7, with D tentatively TRBD2 (7 bases). CDR1 WSHSY and CDR2 SAAADI come from the germline V gene. The germline V and J ends were trimmed by 2 bases and 6 bases, with 14 bases remaining between them. This CDR3 is 14 amino acids long. The CDR3 sequence: CASSEGLGGGEQYF. The CDR3 coding sequence is TGCGCCAGCAGTGAGGGACTAGGAGGGGGCGAGCAGTACTTC.

The rearrangement links TRBV4-1 to TRBJ2-1; 8 bases are a match to TRBD2. This CDR3 region has 17 residues. The V gene's germline CDR1 is MGHRA and CDR2 YSYEKL. V gave up 2 bases and J gave up 3 bases; unmatched junction bases: 9. The CDR3 is CASSQMPGLGLYNEQFF. In DNA, the CDR3 is TGCGCCAGCAGCCAAATGCCGGGACTAGGGCTCTACAATGAGCAGTTCTTC.

The chain combines TRBV12-5 with TRBJ2-1; 10 bases fit TRBD2. The CDR3 spans 15 residues. CDR1 is LGHNT, CDR2 FRNRAP, per germline. Germline trimming cut 5 bases from V and 9 bases from J; bases unmatched to any gene: 10. This CDR3 reads CASGHGSGRGPEQFF. The CDR3 DNA reads as TGTGCTAGTGGTCACGGCAGCGGGAGGGGTCCTGAGCAGTTCTTC.

The rearrangement links TRBV18 to TRBJ2-1, with D perhaps TRBD2 (5 bases). The CDR3 length is 15 residues. Germline V gene data show CDR1 as KGHSH and CDR2 as LQKENI. V lost 0 bases and J lost 0, with 6 bases in between. For the CDR3, the DNA is TGTGCCAGCTCACCACCGGGGAGCTCCTACAATGAGCAGTTCTTC. Translation: CASSPPGSSYNEQFF.

CDR3 sequence: CASSIQDSRYF. The CDR3 DNA reads as TGTGCCAGCAGCATCCAGGACAGCAGGTATTTT. The rearrangement uses TRBV5-8 and TRBJ2-3; TRBD1 is a possible D gene (6 bases). Germline values: CDR1 SGHTS, CDR2 YDEGEE. The V and J ends lost 4 bases and 14 bases respectively, with 14 bases between them. The CDR3 totals 11 residues.

The chain couples TRBV4-1 to TRBJ2-2; D is tentatively TRBD1 or TRBD2 (6 bases each). The length of the CDR3 is 19 residues. Germline V gene lookup returns CDR1 MGHRA and CDR2 YSYEKL. V lost 1 base, J lost 4 bases, and 22 bases lay in between. The CDR3 is CASSQVVGQRGRSTGELFF. CDR3 nucleotide sequence: TGCGCCAGCAGCCAAGTGGTCGGGCAACGGGGGCGAAGCACCGGGGAGCTGTTTTTT.

The chain links TRBV12-5 to TRBJ1-1; D uncertain. V shed 8 bases and J shed 1 base, with 8 bases lying between them. The germline V gene has CDR1 LGHNT and CDR2 FRNRAP. The length of the CDR3 is 12 residues. The CDR3 sequence is CASRRTNTEAFF. DNA for the CDR3: TGTGCTAGTCGACGGACGAACACTGAAGCTTTCTTT.

The V call is TRBV21-1, the J call TRBJ2-7; the D segment call TRBD1 is taken from the table without a DNA check. TRBV21-1 is shown as a pseudogene. CDR3 length equals 16 residues. In DNA form, the CDR3 reads TGTGCCAGCAGCATTCCCAGGGGGCCCCCGATCTACGAGCAGTACTTC. The encoded protein is CASSIPRGPPIYEQYF.

The sample holds a few counts of this clone. V and J are TRBV9 and TRBJ2-1; TRBD1 matches 9 bases. Germline CDR1 SGDLS, CDR2 YYNGEE. The CDR3 extends over 16 amino acids. Trimming at V came to 0 bases and at J to 4 bases, leaving 5 bases not matched to a gene. In DNA form, the CDR3 reads TGTGCCAGCAGCGTAGTAGGGACAGGGCGGTACAATGAGCAGTTCTTC. This codes for CASSVVGTGRYNEQFF.